A selection of T cell receptor beta chains follows, all from one sample in a study of beta chain features in type 1 diabetes. The data were produced by immunoSEQ multiplex PCR, yet TCRdb's version contains in-frame clones alone and is incomplete. The sample consists of under 550,000 clones, 11% of them appearing once. Material: naive CD4+ T cells from blood. These receptors all stem from a young woman in good health. Both conserved end residues are part of each CDR3. A D gene is named only where the DNA matches it firmly. For some rows the clone size is stated as once, few or many, or as a class when expanded; others skip it.

abundance | d_gene | len | j_gene | v_gene | CDR3nt | CDR3aa
NA | TRBD2 | 15 | TRBJ2-1 | TRBV14 | TGTGCCAGCAGCCAAGGACTAGCGGGAGTCTATGAGCAGTTCTTC | CASSQGLAGVYEQFF
NA | TRBD2 | 15 | TRBJ2-2 | TRBV18 | TGTGCCAGCTCACCATCGCCTAGCGGAACCGGGGAGCTGTTTTTT | CASSPSPSGTGELFF
NA | NA | 13 | TRBJ1-3 | TRBV7-8 | TGTGCCAGCAGCCCCGCGATTCTGAACACCATATATTTT | CASSPAILNTIYF
NA | TRBD2 | 14 | TRBJ2-3 | TRBV28 | TGTGCCAGCAGTCCCCCGGGGGGGCATATCGCGCAGTATTTT | CASSPPGGHIAQYF
few | NA | 13 | TRBJ1-6 | TRBV18 | TGTGCCAGCTCACGAGGAGGGAACTCACCCCTCCACTTT | CASSRGGNSPLHF
NA | TRBD2 | 17 | TRBJ2-7 | TRBV30 | TGTGCCTGGAGTGTAGGCCGGACTAGCGGGAGGGCGGGGGAGCAGTACTTC | CAWSVGRTSGRAGEQYF
NA | TRBD2 | 16 | TRBJ2-1 | TRBV5-1 | TGCGCCAGCAGCTTGGCTGGTGGGGGACTAGCGGATGAGCAGTTCTTC | CASSLAGGGLADEQFF
few | TRBD2 | 14 | TRBJ2-1 | TRBV29-1 | TGCAGCGTTGACGAGCGGGGGTTTGTAAATGAGCAGTTCTTC | CSVDERGFVNEQFF
few | NA | 17 | TRBJ2-3 | TRBV4-1 | TGCGCCAGCAGCCAAGGTTTTGCGTCTAACCGGCCAGATACGCAGTATTTT | CASSQGFASNRPDTQYF
NA | NA | 14 | TRBJ2-3 | TRBV7-3 | TGTGCCAGCAGCTCTAACAGGGCCGCAGATACGCAGTATTTT | CASSSNRAADTQYF
NA | NA | 10 | TRBJ1-1 | TRBV18 | TGTGCCAGCTCACCGAGCGTGGCTTTCTTT | CASSPSVAFF
NA | NA | 13 | TRBJ2-5 | TRBV5-1 | TGCGCCAGCAGCTTGGAAGGGGGAGAGACCCAGTACTTC | CASSLEGGETQYF
NA | NA | 10 | TRBJ2-5 | TRBV19 | TGTGCCAGTGGAGGGGAGACCCAGTACTTC | CASGGETQYF
NA | NA | 13 | TRBJ1-1 | TRBV29-1 | TGCAGCGTTGATAGGGATTCGAACACTGAAGCTTTCTTT | CSVDRDSNTEAFF
few | NA | 14 | TRBJ2-7 | TRBV7-9 | TGTGCCAGCAGCTTAGAGGAAAGGTTTCGGGAGCAGTACTTC | CASSLEERFREQYF
few | NA | 14 | TRBJ2-3 | TRBV6-5 | TGTGCCAGCAGGCGAGGACTGTCTTCAGATACGCAGTATTTT | CASRRGLSSDTQYF
NA | TRBD1 | 12 | TRBJ1-1 | TRBV30 | TGTGCCTGGAGTGCCGACAGGGAGGAAGCTTTCTTT | CAWSADREEAFF